This TCR beta chain appears in the sequencing data of a study of regulatory T cells in long-lasting Graves disease. Whole-study results and caveats: Relative to newly diagnosed Graves' patients, persistent ones had lower TCR diversity.

Time point specified: persistent/refractory GD, antithyroid drugs over 5 years with positive TRAb. Making the TCR library involved RNA that had been extracted from PBMCs. Trimming removed 1 base from V and 2 bases from J, with 17 bases in between. The V gene's germline CDR1 is LGHNA and CDR2 YNFKEQ. This CDR3 region has 17 residues. This clonotype was counted a few times. The antigen is undetermined. In building TCR beta libraries, iRepertoire HTBI primers were used together with Arm-PCR of CDR3 regions. Using its own MiXCR run on the multiplex PCR reads, TCRdb lists one record per CDR3 protein. Of about 340,000 distinct CDR3 sequences listed, around 20% are singletons.

The chain links TRBV4-2 to TRBJ1-1; possible D gene TRBD1, 5 bases. The receptor was derived from a female donor with Graves disease. Here the sequenced sample was peripheral blood mononuclear cells (PBMCs), taken when the disease was refractory, from a patient treated with antithyroid drugs. The CDR3 spells CASSQGGAVAINTEAFF. CDR3 DNA: TGTGCCAGCAGCCAAGGGGGCGCGGTGGCTATTAACACTGAAGCTTTCTTT.